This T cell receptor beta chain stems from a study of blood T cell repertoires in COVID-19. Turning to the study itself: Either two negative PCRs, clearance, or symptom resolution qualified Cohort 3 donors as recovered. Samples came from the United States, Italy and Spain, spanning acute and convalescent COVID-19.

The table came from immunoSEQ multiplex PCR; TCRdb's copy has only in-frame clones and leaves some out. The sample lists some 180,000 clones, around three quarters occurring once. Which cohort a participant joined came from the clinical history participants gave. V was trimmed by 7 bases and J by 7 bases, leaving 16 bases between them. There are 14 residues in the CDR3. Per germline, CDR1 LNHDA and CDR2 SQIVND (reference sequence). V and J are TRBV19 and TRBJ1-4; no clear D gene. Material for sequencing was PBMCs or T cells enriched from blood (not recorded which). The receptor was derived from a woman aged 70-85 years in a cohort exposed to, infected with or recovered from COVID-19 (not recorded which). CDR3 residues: CASNPVAGSEKLFF. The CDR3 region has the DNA TGTGCCAGTAACCCTGTAGCGGGGTCTGAAAAACTGTTTTTT.